Following are 9 T cell receptor beta chains from one sample sequenced in a study of blood T cells in healthy people across ages. Primers used in a second PCR of about 6 to 11 cycles were a sample-barcoded 5' primer and a J-beta primer mix. MiXCR, applied by TCRdb to the 5' RACE reads, yields one record per CDR3 protein. Among more than 750,000 distinct CDR3 sequences listed, approximately 32% were seen once. The same data also went into a second study, on T cells of mothers and their children.

Sequenced: blood. The receptors here all came from a woman in her thirties or forties in good health.

As DNA, the CDR3 is TGCAGCGTCAACGGAGAGACAGGGCTAACCTACGAGCAGTTCTTC. The encoded protein is CSVNGETGLTYEQFF. The chain joins TRBV29-1 to TRBJ2-1; 7 nucleotides match TRBD1. V dropped 6 bases and J dropped 10; count of bases not matched to a gene: 18. The germline V gene has CDR1 SQVTM and CDR2 ANQGSEA. The CDR3 sequence is 15 residues long.

This chain links TRBV11-1 with TRBJ2-7, with 10 nucleotides matching TRBD2. The J call may be in error: the DNA end matches TRBJ2-5 better. The CDR3 contains 14 residues. Germline V lookup: CDR1 SGHAT, CDR2 FQDESV (reference sequence). CDR3 DNA: TGTGCCAGCAGCAAGCGGGGGGGGATAGAGACCCAGTACTTC. This translates into CASSKRGGIETQYF.

This clonotype was observed a handful of times. The chain combines TRBV24-1 with TRBJ1-1; D unresolved. Germline assignment: CDR1 KGHDR and CDR2 SFDVKD. The CDR3 sequence is 11 residues long. The V and J ends lost 5 bases and 3 bases respectively, with 3 bases between them. DNA for the CDR3: TGTGCCACCAGTGTAGACACTGAAGCTTTCTTT. Protein sequence: CATSVDTEAFF.

The chain carries TRBV7-2 and TRBJ2-5; possible D gene TRBD2, 7 bases. V dropped 7 bases and J dropped 11 bases, with 32 bases sitting between them. Germline V gives CDR1 SGHTA, CDR2 FQGNSA. The CDR3 totals 17 residues. CDR3 DNA sequence: TGTGCCAGCACCCCAGGAAGCGGGCGGGGGCCTTACAATGAGCAGTACTTC. Translated, it gives CASTPGSGRGPYNEQYF.

The V call is TRBV28, the J call TRBJ1-1; D is undetermined. Trimming removed 4 bases at V and 6 bases at J, with 12 bases between. The CDR3 totals 13 residues. The germline CDR1 and CDR2 sequences are MDHEN and SYDVKM. The CDR3 sequence: CASSYQGLAEAFF. Here the CDR3 DNA reads TGTGCCAGCAGTTATCAAGGGCTCGCTGAAGCTTTCTTT.

This clonotype was counted a few times. This sequence joins TRBV7-9 and TRBJ2-3; D is ambiguous. V lost 4 bases and J lost 4, with 15 bases in between. CDR3 size: 15 residues. Germline assignment: CDR1 SEHNR and CDR2 FQNEAQ (reference sequence). The DNA of the CDR3 is TGTGCCAGCAGCTCCACCCGAGGTGCGGCAGATACGCAGTATTTT. It is translated as CASSSTRGAADTQYF. Drawing the rest from reference TRBV7-9 and TRBJ2-3, the complete variable domain is DTGVSQNPRHKITKRGQNVTFRCDPISEHNRLYWYRQTLGQGPEFLTYFQNEAQLEKSRLLSDRFSAERPKGSFSTLEIQRTEQGDSAMYLCASSSTRGAADTQYFGPGTRLTVL.

This chain connects TRBV10-3 to TRBJ1-2, with D maybe TRBD1 (5 bases). The CDR3 consists of 16 residues. The germline CDR1 and CDR2 sequences are ENHRY and SYGVKD. Trimming took 1 base from V and 5 from J, leaving 17 bases between them. The CDR3 spells CAISELGPGTAYGYTF. In DNA form, the CDR3 reads TGTGCCATCAGTGAGTTGGGCCCCGGGACGGCATATGGCTACACCTTC.

This chain connects TRBV20-1 to TRBJ1-2, with D hard to call. From germline, CDR1 is DFQATT and CDR2 SNEGSKA (reference sequence). The ends were cut back, 0 bases at V and 0 bases at J, with 11 bases in the middle. CDR3 size: 15 residues. The DNA of the CDR3 is TGCAGTGCTAGAGAATCAGGCGTTACTAACTATGGCTACACCTTC. It yields the protein CSARESGVTNYGYTF.

Turning to this clonotype: A much more abundant neighbour one base away suggests this may be a read error. The V and J genes are TRBV27 and TRBJ2-1; 7 nucleotides line up with TRBD1. Germline loops: CDR1 MNHEY, CDR2 SMNVEV (reference sequence). V lost 6 bases and J lost 10; bases outside the gene matches: 12. The CDR3 contains 14 residues. The CDR3 DNA sequence: TGTGCCAGCAGAATACAGGGGACCTCCTACGAGCAGTTCTTC. This gives the protein CASRIQGTSYEQFF.